Detailed here is one T cell receptor beta chain. Participants came from some 26 US areas, aged about 18 to 90 years. Cohort placement rested on clinical history that participants reported themselves. Donors in Cohort 3 counted as recovered after two negative PCRs, clearance, or symptom resolution. The method was immunoSEQ multiplex PCR; TCRdb's version includes in-frame clones alone and lacks a portion of them. Here the sample spans some 460,000 clones, about 85% being singletons. These data are taken from a study of blood T cell repertoires in COVID-19. The CDR3 is 15 residues long. V lost 3 bases and J lost 3, with 14 bases in between. Germline lookup yields CDR1 KGHSH and CDR2 LQKENI.

The receptor comes from a woman under 30 who had recovered from COVID-19. Sequencing used PBMCs or T cells enriched from blood (not recorded which). The chain carries TRBV18 and TRBJ1-2; D ambiguous. The CDR3 loop is CASSPGSPSDYGYTF. CDR3 bases: TGTGCCAGCTCACCGGGGTCCCCTAGCGACTATGGCTACACCTTC.